Listed below are T cell receptor beta chains from one sample, sequenced in a study of cytomegalovirus exposure and HLA in healthy donors. The method was immunoSEQ multiplex PCR; TCRdb's version includes in-frame clones alone and lacks a portion of them. The sample lists some 130,000 clones; approximately 75% were seen once. The sample comprised PBMCs. The receptors come from a male donor in good health and CMV-seronegative. The CDR3 runs from the conserved cysteine through the conserved F or W. D genes are given only for firm matches. The size of a clone is reported for some rows only, either as once, few or many, or as a class for expanded clones.

abundance	v_gene	len	j_gene	d_gene	CDR3aa	CDR3nt
.	TRBV11-2	16	TRBJ2-7	.	CASSLVGQGISSEQYF	TGTGCCAGCAGCTTAGTGGGTCAGGGAATTTCCAGCGAGCAGTACTTC
.	TRBV2	14	TRBJ2-5	.	CASSGRTEGETQYF	TGTGCCAGCAGTGGACGGACAGAGGGGGAGACCCAGTACTTC
.	TRBV27	14	TRBJ2-3	TRBD2	CAPSAGADTDTQYF	TGTGCCCCGTCAGCGGGGGCAGACACAGATACGCAGTATTTT
.	TRBV30	14	TRBJ2-5	TRBD2	CAWSVQTSGETQYF	TGTGCCTGGAGTGTACAAACTAGCGGGGAGACCCAGTACTTC
.	TRBV30	12	TRBJ1-2	TRBD1	CAWTGGDYGYTF	TGTGCCTGGACAGGGGGCGACTATGGCTACACCTTC
.	TRBV30	10	TRBJ2-7	.	CAWSEGVQYF	TGTGCCTGGAGCGAGGGAGTGCAGTACTTC
.	TRBV4-2	17	TRBJ2-3	.	CASSQEATAYSTDTQYF	TGTGCCAGCAGCCAAGAAGCTACAGCTTATAGCACAGATACGCAGTATTTT
few	TRBV11-3	12	TRBJ2-7	.	CASSSLSYEQYF	TGTGCCAGCAGCTCCCTGAGTTACGAGCAGTACTTC
.	TRBV6-6	14	TRBJ1-2	.	CASSYSEGNYGYTF	TGTGCCAGCAGTTACTCGGAGGGGAACTATGGCTACACCTTC
.	TRBV5-1	15	TRBJ2-5	TRBD2	CASSSGTPPQETQYF	TGCGCCAGCAGCAGCGGGACTCCGCCGCAAGAGACCCAGTACTTC
.	TRBV20-1	10	TRBJ2-3	.	CSAPLDTQYF	TGCAGTGCTCCATTGGATACGCAGTATTTT
.	TRBV27	14	TRBJ2-7	TRBD2	CASSPGLGNYEQYF	TGTGCCAGCAGTCCGGGACTAGGGAACTACGAGCAGTACTTC
.	TRBV2	15	TRBJ1-2	TRBD1	CASSSGQGDVFGYTF	TGTGCCAGCAGTTCGGGACAGGGGGACGTTTTTGGCTACACCTTC
.	TRBV6-1	16	TRBJ1-6	.	CASSEQKGSYNSPLHF	TGTGCCAGCAGTGAACAAAAGGGGTCCTATAATTCACCCCTCCACTTT
.	TRBV10-1	12	TRBJ2-7	.	CASSENNYEQYF	TGCGCCAGCAGTGAAAACAACTACGAGCAGTACTTC
.	TRBV19	15	TRBJ2-3	TRBD1	CASSPGQGAQYTQYF	TGTGCCAGTAGCCCTGGACAGGGGGCGCAATATACGCAGTATTTT
.	TRBV4-3	15	TRBJ1-6	TRBD1	CASSHGTGLDSPLHF	TGCGCCAGCAGCCACGGGACAGGTCTTGATTCACCCCTCCACTTT
.	TRBV7-8	14	TRBJ2-1	TRBD1	CASIPGTAYNEQFF	TGTGCCAGCATTCCCGGGACAGCATACAATGAGCAGTTCTTC
.	TRBV11-2	15	TRBJ1-5	.	CASSLGVSTDQPQHF	TGTGCCAGCAGCTTAGGCGTCTCGACTGATCAGCCCCAGCATTTT
.	TRBV6-5	15	TRBJ2-3	TRBD2	CASSYSGLAEDTQYF	TGTGCCAGCAGTTACTCGGGGCTAGCGGAAGATACGCAGTATTTT
.	TRBV11-2	12	TRBJ2-7	.	CASSNGESEQYF	TGTGCCAGCAGTAATGGAGAGTCCGAGCAGTACTTC
.	TRBV2	15	TRBJ1-5	.	CASNKGGAQSQPQHF	TGTGCCAGCAATAAGGGGGGGGCACAGAGTCAGCCCCAGCATTTT
.	TRBV9	14	TRBJ2-1	.	CASSVVDSYNEQFF	TGTGCCAGCAGCGTAGTGGACAGCTACAATGAGCAGTTCTTC
.	TRBV18	14	TRBJ1-1	.	CASSPGAANTEAFF	TGTGCCAGCTCACCAGGGGCGGCGAACACTGAAGCTTTCTTT
.	TRBV7-2	14	TRBJ2-5	TRBD2	CASSSIAGSETQYF	TGTGCCAGCAGCTCAATAGCGGGGTCAGAGACCCAGTACTTC
.	TRBV11-2	16	TRBJ2-5	TRBD2	CASSLVTSGVGETQYF	TGTGCCAGCAGCTTAGTGACTAGCGGGGTGGGAGAGACCCAGTACTTC
.	TRBV18	15	TRBJ2-5	TRBD2	CASSPQASGQETQYF	TGTGCCAGCTCACCACAGGCTAGCGGCCAAGAGACCCAGTACTTC
.	TRBV7-2	16	TRBJ1-1	TRBD1	CASSLGNQGAGTEAFF	TGTGCCAGCAGCTTAGGAAATCAGGGGGCGGGGACTGAAGCTTTCTTT
.	TRBV5-4	14	TRBJ2-7	.	CASSHDWQGKEQYF	TGTGCCAGCAGCCACGATTGGCAGGGGAAGGAGCAGTACTTC
once	TRBV6-5	16	TRBJ1-1	TRBD1	CASSFGGGTGTTEAFF	TGTGCCAGCAGTTTCGGAGGAGGGACAGGGACGACTGAAGCTTTCTTT
.	TRBV5-4	16	TRBJ2-1	TRBD2	CASSLGGGSSYNEQFF	TGTGCCAGCAGCTTGGGGGGGGGTAGCTCCTACAATGAGCAGTTCTTC
.	TRBV6-6	15	TRBJ2-1	TRBD2	CASSYSRGTSNEQFF	TGTGCCAGCAGTTACTCGCGGGGGACGTCCAATGAGCAGTTCTTC
.	TRBV7-9	12	TRBJ1-6	.	CSSSSFNSPLHF	TGTTCCAGCAGCTCCTTCAATTCACCCCTCCACTTT
.	TRBV5-1	15	TRBJ1-2	.	CASSPKPGVGYGYTF	TGCGCCAGCAGCCCTAAGCCAGGGGTAGGCTATGGCTACACCTTC
.	TRBV7-9	14	TRBJ1-1	TRBD1	CASSQDRAGQEAFF	TGTGCCAGCAGCCAGGACAGGGCGGGTCAAGAAGCTTTCTTT
.	TRBV7-9	13	TRBJ2-3	.	CASSPRGRDTQYF	TGTGCCAGCAGCCCCAGGGGGAGGGATACGCAGTATTTT
.	TRBV15	16	TRBJ2-3	TRBD1	CATSRGLRQGSDTQYF	TGTGCCACCAGCAGAGGACTTCGACAGGGCTCAGATACGCAGTATTTT
.	TRBV30	12	TRBJ2-7	.	CAWSDERYEQYF	TGTGCCTGGAGTGACGAAAGATACGAGCAGTACTTC
.	TRBV4-3	15	TRBJ1-2	TRBD1	CASSQGLQGQNGYTF	TGCGCCAGCAGCCAAGGATTACAGGGGCAGAACGGCTACACCTTC
.	TRBV19	14	TRBJ2-3	TRBD2	CASSISGAWDTQYF	TGTGCCAGTAGTATTAGCGGGGCCTGGGATACGCAGTATTTT
.	TRBV30	10	TRBJ1-2	.	CAWGAYGYTF	TGTGCCTGGGGGGCCTATGGCTACACCTTC
.	TRBV7-2	16	TRBJ2-6	.	CASSPTYGSGANVLTF	TGTGCCAGCAGCCCCACGTACGGCTCTGGGGCCAACGTCCTGACTTTC
few	TRBV7-9	12	TRBJ1-5	.	CASGPGVQPQHF	TGTGCCAGCGGTCCGGGGGTACAGCCCCAGCATTTT
.	TRBV14	17	TRBJ1-6	.	CASSGHTGSSYNSPLHF	TGTGCCAGCAGCGGACACACCGGGAGCTCCTATAATTCACCCCTCCACTTT
few	TRBV27	13	TRBJ1-1	TRBD1	CASRGQGKRRAFF	TGTGCCAGCAGGGGACAGGGAAAGAGGAGAGCTTTCTTT
few	TRBV5-6	12	TRBJ2-7	.	CASSPRDYEQYF	TGTGCCAGCAGCCCCAGGGACTACGAGCAGTACTTC
few	TRBV18	15	TRBJ1-4	TRBD1	CASSPGTEINEKLFF	TGTGCCAGCTCACCAGGGACAGAAATTAATGAAAAACTGTTTTTT
.	TRBV5-4	14	TRBJ2-3	.	CASSLEVAGDTQYF	TGTGCCAGCAGCTTGGAGGTAGCAGGGGATACGCAGTATTTT
.	TRBV30	14	TRBJ1-5	.	CAWSGTFGNQPQHF	TGTGCCTGGAGTGGGACATTCGGCAATCAGCCCCAGCATTTT
.	TRBV27	15	TRBJ1-2	.	CASSLVRGEGYGYTF	TGTGCCAGCAGTTTAGTCAGGGGTGAGGGCTATGGCTACACCTTC
.	TRBV9	14	TRBJ1-2	.	CASSVPGARDGYTF	TGTGCCAGCAGCGTACCAGGGGCTCGCGATGGCTACACCTTC
.	TRBV11-2	15	TRBJ2-2	TRBD1	CASRERTGFTGELFF	TGTGCCAGCAGGGAACGGACAGGGTTCACCGGGGAGCTGTTTTTT
.	TRBV5-8	16	TRBJ1-5	.	CASRTRQGNSNQPQHF	TGTGCCAGCAGAACTAGACAAGGGAATAGCAATCAGCCCCAGCATTTT
.	TRBV5-1	15	TRBJ2-2	TRBD1	CASSGGQGATGELFF	TGCGCCAGCAGCGGGGGACAGGGGGCCACCGGGGAGCTGTTTTTT
once	TRBV6-1	13	TRBJ1-5	TRBD1	CASTTGDNQPQHF	TGTGCCAGCACCACAGGGGACAATCAGCCCCAGCATTTT